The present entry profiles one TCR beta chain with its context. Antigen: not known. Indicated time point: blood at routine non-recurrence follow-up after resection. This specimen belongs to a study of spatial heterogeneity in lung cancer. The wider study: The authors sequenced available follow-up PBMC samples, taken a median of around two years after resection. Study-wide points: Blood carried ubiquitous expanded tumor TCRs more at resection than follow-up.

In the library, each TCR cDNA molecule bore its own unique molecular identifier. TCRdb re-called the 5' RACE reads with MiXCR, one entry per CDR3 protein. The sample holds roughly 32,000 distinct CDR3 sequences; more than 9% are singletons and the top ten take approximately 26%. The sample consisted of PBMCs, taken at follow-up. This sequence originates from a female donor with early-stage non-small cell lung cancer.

The CDR3 nucleotides are TGTGCCAGCAGCTCGGGACTAGCGGGGGGCGGGAGAAACAATGAGCAGTTCTTC. This gives the protein CASSSGLAGGGRNNEQFF. This rearrangement joins TRBV9 to TRBJ2-1, with TRBD2 matching 15 bases. The CDR3 covers 18 residues. Germline trimming cut 4 bases from V and 5 bases from J; bases unmatched to any gene: 10. Germline CDR1 and CDR2: SGDLS and YYNGEE.